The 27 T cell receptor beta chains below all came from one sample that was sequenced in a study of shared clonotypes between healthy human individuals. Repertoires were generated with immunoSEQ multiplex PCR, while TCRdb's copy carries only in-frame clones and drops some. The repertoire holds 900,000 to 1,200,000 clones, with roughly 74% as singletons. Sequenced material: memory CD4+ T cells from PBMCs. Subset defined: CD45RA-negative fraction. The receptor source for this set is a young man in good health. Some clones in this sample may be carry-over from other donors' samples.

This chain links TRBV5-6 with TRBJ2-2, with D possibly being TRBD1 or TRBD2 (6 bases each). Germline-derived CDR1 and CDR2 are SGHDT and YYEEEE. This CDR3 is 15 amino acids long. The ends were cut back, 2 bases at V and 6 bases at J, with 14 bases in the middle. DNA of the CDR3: TGTGCCAGCAGCTTAGTGGGGGGCGCACCCGGGGAGCTGTTTTTT. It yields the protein CASSLVGGAPGELFF.

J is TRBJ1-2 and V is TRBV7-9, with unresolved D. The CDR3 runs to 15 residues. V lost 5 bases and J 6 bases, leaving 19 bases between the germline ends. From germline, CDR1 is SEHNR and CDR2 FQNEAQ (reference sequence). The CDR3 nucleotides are TGTGCCAGCAGCGCCGGTGAGGATAGGTTCAATGGCTACACCTTC. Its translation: CASSAGEDRFNGYTF.

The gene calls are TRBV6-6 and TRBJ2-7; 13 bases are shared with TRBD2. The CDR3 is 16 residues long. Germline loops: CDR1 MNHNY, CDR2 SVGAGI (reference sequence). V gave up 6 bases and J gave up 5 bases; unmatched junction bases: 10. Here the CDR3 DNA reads TGTGCCAGCAGCCCACTAGCGGGAGGGCTTCAGGACGAGCAGTACTTC. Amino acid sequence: CASSPLAGGLQDEQYF.

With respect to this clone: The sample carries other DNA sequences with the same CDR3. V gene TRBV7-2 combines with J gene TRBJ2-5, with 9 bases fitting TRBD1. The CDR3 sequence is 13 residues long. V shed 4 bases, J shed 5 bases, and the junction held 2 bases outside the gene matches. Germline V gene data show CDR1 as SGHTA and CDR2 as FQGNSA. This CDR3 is CASSSGQGETQYF. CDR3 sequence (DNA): TGTGCCAGCAGCTCCGGACAGGGGGAGACCCAGTACTTC. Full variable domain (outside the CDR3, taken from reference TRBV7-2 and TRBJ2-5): GAGVSQSPSNKVTEKGKDVELRCDPISGHTALYWYRQSLGQGLEFLIYFQGNSAPDKSGLPSDRFSAERTGGSVSTLTIQRTQQEDSAVYLCASSSGQGETQYFGPGTRLLVL.

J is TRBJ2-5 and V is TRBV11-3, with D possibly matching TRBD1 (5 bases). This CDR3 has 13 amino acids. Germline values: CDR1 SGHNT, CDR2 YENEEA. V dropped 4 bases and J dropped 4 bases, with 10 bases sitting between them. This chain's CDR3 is CASSSQGGETQYF. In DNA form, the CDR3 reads TGTGCCAGCAGCTCTCAGGGCGGAGAGACCCAGTACTTC.

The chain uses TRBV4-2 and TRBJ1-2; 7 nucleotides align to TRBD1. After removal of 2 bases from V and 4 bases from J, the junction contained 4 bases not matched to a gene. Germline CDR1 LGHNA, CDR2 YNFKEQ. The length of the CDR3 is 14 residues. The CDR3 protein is CASSQSGGSYGYTF. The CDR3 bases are TGTGCCAGCAGCCAATCAGGGGGGAGCTATGGCTACACCTTC.

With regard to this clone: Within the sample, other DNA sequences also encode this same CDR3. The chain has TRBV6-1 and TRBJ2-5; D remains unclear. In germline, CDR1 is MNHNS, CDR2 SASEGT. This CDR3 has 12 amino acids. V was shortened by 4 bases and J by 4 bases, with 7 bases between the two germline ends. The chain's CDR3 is CASSVWRETQYF. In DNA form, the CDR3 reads TGTGCCAGCAGTGTTTGGAGAGAGACCCAGTACTTC.

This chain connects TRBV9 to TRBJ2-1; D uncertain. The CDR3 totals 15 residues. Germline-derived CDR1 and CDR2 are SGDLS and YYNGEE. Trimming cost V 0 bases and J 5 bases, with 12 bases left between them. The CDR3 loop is CASSVAGGPDNEQFF. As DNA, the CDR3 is TGTGCCAGCAGCGTAGCCGGCGGTCCTGACAATGAGCAGTTCTTC.

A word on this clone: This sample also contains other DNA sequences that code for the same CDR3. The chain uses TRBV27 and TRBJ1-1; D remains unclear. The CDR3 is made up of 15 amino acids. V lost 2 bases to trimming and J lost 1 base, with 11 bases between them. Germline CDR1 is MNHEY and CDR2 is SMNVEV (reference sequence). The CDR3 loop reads CASSLAGVRNTEAFF. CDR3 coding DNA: TGTGCCAGCAGTTTAGCTGGGGTCAGGAACACTGAAGCTTTCTTT.

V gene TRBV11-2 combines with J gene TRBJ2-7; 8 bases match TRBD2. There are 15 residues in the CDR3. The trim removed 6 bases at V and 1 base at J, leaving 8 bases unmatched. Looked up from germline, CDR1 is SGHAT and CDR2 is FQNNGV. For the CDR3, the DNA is TGTGCCAGCAGGGGTCCTGGGACTAGTTCCTACGAGCAGTACTTC. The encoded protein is CASRGPGTSSYEQYF.

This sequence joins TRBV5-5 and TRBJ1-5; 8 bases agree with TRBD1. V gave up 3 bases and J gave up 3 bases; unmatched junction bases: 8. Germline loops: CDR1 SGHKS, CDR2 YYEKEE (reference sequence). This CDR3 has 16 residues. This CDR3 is CASSSGQGTPNQPQHF. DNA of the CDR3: TGTGCCAGCAGCTCTGGACAGGGAACCCCCAATCAGCCCCAGCATTTT. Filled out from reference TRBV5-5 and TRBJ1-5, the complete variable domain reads DAGVTQSPTHLIKTRGQQVTLRCSPISGHKSVSWYQQVLGQGPQFIFQYYEKEERGRGNFPDRFSARQFPNYSSELNVNALLLGDSALYLCASSSGQGTPNQPQHFGDGTRLSIL.

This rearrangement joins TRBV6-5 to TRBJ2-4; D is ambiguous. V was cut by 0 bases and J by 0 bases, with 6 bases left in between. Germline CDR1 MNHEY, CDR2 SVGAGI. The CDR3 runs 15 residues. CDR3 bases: TGTGCCAGCAGTTACTCGTTGAGAGCCAAAAACATTCAGTACTTC. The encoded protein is CASSYSLRAKNIQYF.

CDR3 protein: CASSLDLGEAFF. The CDR3 bases are TGTGCCAGCAGTCTCGACCTGGGCGAAGCTTTCTTT. The rearrangement links TRBV6-6 to TRBJ1-1, with D uncertain. With 5 bases removed from V and 8 bases from J, the gap between germline ends came to 12 bases. Per germline, CDR1 MNHNY and CDR2 SVGAGI (reference sequence). The CDR3 has 12 amino acids.

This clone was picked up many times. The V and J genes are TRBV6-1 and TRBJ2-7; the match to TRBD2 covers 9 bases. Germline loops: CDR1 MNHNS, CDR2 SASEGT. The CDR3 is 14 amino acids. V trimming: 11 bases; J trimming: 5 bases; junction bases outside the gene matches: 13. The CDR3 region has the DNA TGTGCCGTACTAGCGGGTGCCTCGTCCGACGAGCAGTACTTC. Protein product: CAVLAGASSDEQYF.

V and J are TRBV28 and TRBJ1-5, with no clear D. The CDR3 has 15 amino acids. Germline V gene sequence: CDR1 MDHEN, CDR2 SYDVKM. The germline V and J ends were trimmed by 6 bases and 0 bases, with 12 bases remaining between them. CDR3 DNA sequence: TGTGCCAGCAGAACAGCCCTCTATAGCAATCAGCCCCAGCATTTT. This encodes CASRTALYSNQPQHF.

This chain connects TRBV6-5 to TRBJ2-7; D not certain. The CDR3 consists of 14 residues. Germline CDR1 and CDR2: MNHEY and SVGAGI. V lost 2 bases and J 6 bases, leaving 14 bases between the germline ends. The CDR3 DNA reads TGTGCCAGCAGTTACATGGCTGGTGGCGGCGAGCAGTACTTC. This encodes CASSYMAGGGEQYF.

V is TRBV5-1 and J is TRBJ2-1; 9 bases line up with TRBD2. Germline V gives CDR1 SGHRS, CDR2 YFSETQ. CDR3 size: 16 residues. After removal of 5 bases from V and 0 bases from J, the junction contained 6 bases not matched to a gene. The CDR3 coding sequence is TGCGCCAGCAGGAGGATAGCGGGAGACTCCTACAATGAGCAGTTCTTC. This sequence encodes CASRRIAGDSYNEQFF.

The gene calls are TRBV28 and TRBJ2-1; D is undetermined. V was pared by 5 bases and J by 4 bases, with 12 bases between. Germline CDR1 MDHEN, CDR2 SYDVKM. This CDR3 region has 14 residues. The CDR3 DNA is TGTGCCAGCAGTCGGGTTGACGTTTACAATGAGCAGTTCTTC. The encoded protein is CASSRVDVYNEQFF.

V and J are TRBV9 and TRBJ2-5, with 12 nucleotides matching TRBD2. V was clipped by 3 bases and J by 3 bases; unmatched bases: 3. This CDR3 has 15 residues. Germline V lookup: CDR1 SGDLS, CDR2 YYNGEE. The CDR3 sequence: CASSATSGREETQYF. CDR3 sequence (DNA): TGTGCCAGCAGCGCGACTAGCGGGAGAGAAGAGACCCAGTACTTC.

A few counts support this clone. The chain's CDR3 is CASSDHKGSAQYF. In nucleotides, the CDR3 is TGCGCCAGCAGTGACCATAAGGGCTCGGCGCAGTATTTT. The V call is TRBV10-2, the J call TRBJ2-3; unclear D gene. Germline loops: CDR1 WSHSY, CDR2 SAAADI. The CDR3 contains 13 residues. The germline V and J ends were trimmed by 3 bases and 10 bases, with 14 bases remaining between them.

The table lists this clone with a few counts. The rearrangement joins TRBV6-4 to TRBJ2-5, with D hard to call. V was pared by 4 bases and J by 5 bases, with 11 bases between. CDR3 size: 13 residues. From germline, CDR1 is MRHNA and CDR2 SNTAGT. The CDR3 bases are TGTGCCAGCAGTGTGGCCCCGCTGGAGACCCAGTACTTC. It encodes CASSVAPLETQYF.

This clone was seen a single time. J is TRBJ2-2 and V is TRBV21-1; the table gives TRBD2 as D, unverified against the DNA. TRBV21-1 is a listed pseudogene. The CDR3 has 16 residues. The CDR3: CASSKVPSENTGELFF. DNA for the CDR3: TGTGCCAGCAGCAAAGTTCCTAGCGAGAACACCGGGGAGCTGTTTTTT.

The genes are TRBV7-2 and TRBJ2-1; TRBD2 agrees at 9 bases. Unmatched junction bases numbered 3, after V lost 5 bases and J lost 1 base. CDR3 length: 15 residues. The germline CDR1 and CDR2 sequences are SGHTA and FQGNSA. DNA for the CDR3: TGTGCCAGCAGCCGAGGACTAGCGTCCTACAATGAGCAGTTCTTC. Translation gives CASSRGLASYNEQFF.

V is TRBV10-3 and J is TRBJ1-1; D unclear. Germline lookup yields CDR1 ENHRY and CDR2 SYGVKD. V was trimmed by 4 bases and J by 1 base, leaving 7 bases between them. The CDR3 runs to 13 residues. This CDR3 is CAISGVQNTEAFF. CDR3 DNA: TGTGCCATCAGTGGGGTCCAGAACACTGAAGCTTTCTTT.

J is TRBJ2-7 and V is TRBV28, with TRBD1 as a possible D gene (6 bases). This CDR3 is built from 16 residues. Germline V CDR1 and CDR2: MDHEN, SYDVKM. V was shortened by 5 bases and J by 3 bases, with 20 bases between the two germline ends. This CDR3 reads CASSRPIRTGNYEQYF. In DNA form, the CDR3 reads TGTGCCAGCAGTCGGCCAATCAGAACAGGGAACTACGAGCAGTACTTC.

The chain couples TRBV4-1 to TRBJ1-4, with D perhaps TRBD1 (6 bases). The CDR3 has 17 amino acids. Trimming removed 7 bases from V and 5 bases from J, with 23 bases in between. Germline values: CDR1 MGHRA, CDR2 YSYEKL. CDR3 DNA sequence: TGCGCCAGCACCCTTTGGTCTGGGGGCGTTCACAATGAAAAACTGTTTTTT. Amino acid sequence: CASTLWSGGVHNEKLFF.

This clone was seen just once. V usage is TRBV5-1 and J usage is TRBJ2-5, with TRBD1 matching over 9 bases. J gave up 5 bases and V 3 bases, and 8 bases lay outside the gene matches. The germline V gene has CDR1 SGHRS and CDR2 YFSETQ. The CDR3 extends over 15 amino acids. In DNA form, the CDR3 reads TGCGCCAGCAGCTCACGGGACAGGGTGTTCGAGACCCAGTACTTC. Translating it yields CASSSRDRVFETQYF. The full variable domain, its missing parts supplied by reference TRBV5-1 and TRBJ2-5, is KAGVTQTPRYLIKTRGQQVTLSCSPISGHRSVSWYQQTPGQGLQFLFEYFSETQRNKGNFPGRFSGRQFSNSRSEMNVSTLELGDSALYLCASSSRDRVFETQYFGPGTRLLVL.